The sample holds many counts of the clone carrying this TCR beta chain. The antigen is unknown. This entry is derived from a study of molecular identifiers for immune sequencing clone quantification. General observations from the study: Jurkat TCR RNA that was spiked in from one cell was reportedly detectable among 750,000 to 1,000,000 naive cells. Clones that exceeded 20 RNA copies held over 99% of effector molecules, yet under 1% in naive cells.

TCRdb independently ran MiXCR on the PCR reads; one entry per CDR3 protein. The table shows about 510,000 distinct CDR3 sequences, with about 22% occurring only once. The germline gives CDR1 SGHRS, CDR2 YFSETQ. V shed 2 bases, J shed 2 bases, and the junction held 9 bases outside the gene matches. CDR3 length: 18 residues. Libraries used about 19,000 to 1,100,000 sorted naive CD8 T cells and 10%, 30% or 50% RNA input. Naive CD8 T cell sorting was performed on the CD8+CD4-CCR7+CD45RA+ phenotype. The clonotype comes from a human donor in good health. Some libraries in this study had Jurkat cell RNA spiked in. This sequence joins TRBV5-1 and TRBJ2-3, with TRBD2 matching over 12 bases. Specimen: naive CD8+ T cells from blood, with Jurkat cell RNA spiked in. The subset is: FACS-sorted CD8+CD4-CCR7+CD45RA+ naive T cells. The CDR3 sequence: CASSLRTSGGLDTDTQYF. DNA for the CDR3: TGCGCCAGCAGCTTACGTACTAGCGGGGGGCTCGACACAGATACGCAGTATTTT. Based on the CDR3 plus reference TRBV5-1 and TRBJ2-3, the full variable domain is KAGVTQTPRYLIKTRGQQVTLSCSPISGHRSVSWYQQTPGQGLQFLFEYFSETQRNKGNFPGRFSGRQFSNSRSEMNVSTLELGDSALYLCASSLRTSGGLDTDTQYFGPGTRLTVL.